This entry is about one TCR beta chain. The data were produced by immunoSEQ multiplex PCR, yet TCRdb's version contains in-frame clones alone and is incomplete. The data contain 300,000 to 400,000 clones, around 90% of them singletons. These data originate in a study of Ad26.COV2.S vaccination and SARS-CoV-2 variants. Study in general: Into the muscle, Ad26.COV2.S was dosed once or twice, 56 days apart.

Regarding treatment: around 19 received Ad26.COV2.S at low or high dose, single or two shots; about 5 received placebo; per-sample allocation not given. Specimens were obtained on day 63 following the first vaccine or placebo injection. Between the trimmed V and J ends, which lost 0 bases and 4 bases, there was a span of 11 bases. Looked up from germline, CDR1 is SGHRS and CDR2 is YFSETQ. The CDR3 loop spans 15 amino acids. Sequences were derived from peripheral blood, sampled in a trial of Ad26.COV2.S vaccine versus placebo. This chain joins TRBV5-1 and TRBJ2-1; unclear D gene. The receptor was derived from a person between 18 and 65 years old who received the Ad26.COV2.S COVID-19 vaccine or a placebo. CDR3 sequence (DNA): TGCGCCAGCAGCTTGGATTCTACTATTTACAATGAGCAGTTCTTC. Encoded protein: CASSLDSTIYNEQFF.